A single sample gave rise to the 20 T cell receptor beta chains below, sequenced in a study of blood T cell repertoires in COVID-19. The assay was immunoSEQ multiplex PCR, and TCRdb's table has in-frame clones only and misses some. Seen here are 120,000 to 150,000 clones, about 84% observed once, and the top ten hold over 10%. The material sequenced was peripheral blood. These TCRs come from a man aged 55 to 70 with active or convalescent COVID-19.

The table lists this clone with a few counts. The J gene is TRBJ1-5, the V gene TRBV4-3; no definite D call. Germline assignment: CDR1 LGHNA and CDR2 YSLEER. The CDR3 is made up of 15 amino acids. V was shortened by 2 bases and J by 6 bases, with 14 bases between the two germline ends. CDR3 nucleotide sequence: TGCGCCAGCAGCCAAAGCGGAACGTCTGGTCAGCCCCAGCATTTT. Amino acids: CASSQSGTSGQPQHF.

This clone is a singleton in its sample. The V call is TRBV28, the J call TRBJ1-6; D remains unclear. Germline V lookup: CDR1 MDHEN, CDR2 SYDVKM. The CDR3 loop spans 14 amino acids. Between the trimmed V and J ends, which lost 7 bases and 6 bases, there was a span of 13 bases. CDR3 in DNA: TGTGCCAGCATTTATCGAGAGCTTAATTCACCCCTCCACTTT. Protein: CASIYRELNSPLHF.

J is TRBJ2-2 and V is TRBV27; 7 bases are shared with TRBD2. Germline CDR1 MNHEY, CDR2 SMNVEV (reference sequence). The CDR3 length is 13 residues. V dropped 5 bases and J dropped 5; count of bases not matched to a gene: 2. The CDR3 region is CASSLSGTGELFF. DNA of the CDR3: TGTGCCAGCAGTCTTAGCGGGACCGGGGAGCTGTTTTTT.

This chain joins TRBV7-2 and TRBJ2-3; perhaps TRBD1 as D (5 bases). Trimming pared 5 bases from V and 3 bases from J, leaving 15 bases between. Germline values: CDR1 SGHTA, CDR2 FQGNSA. CDR3 length: 15 amino acids. The CDR3 here is CASSPRPGATDTQYF. As DNA, the CDR3 is TGTGCCAGCAGCCCTCGGCCTGGGGCAACAGATACGCAGTATTTT.

The chain joins TRBV27 to TRBJ1-2, with 7 nucleotides matching TRBD1. With V trimmed by 1 base and J by 4 bases, 6 bases remained unmatched. Germline loops: CDR1 MNHEY, CDR2 SMNVEV (reference sequence). The CDR3 spans 15 residues. The CDR3 loop is CASSLWGQPAYGYTF. The CDR3 region has the DNA TGTGCCAGCAGTTTATGGGGACAGCCAGCCTATGGCTACACCTTC.

J is TRBJ2-1 and V is TRBV24-1; 11 bases align to TRBD1. The V gene end was trimmed by 3 bases and the J gene end by 10 bases; junction bases not matched to a gene: 10. The CDR3 spans 16 residues. Germline V gives CDR1 KGHDR, CDR2 SFDVKD. CDR3: CATSDLRDRGLGEQFF. CDR3 bases: TGTGCCACCAGTGATCTCCGGGACAGGGGGTTGGGGGAGCAGTTCTTC.

This clone was observed once. Other DNA sequences of this sample code for an identical CDR3. V usage is TRBV4-2 and J usage is TRBJ1-4, with TRBD1 matching over 10 bases. The trim removed 4 bases at V and 6 bases at J, leaving 2 bases unmatched. The CDR3 is made up of 14 amino acids. Germline values: CDR1 LGHNA, CDR2 YNFKEQ. The CDR3 DNA sequence: TGTGCCAGCAGCCTGGGGACAGGGGATGAAAAACTGTTTTTT. It specifies CASSLGTGDEKLFF.

This chain links TRBV18 with TRBJ1-1, with D unresolved. The CDR3 spans 13 residues. V was trimmed by 5 bases and J by 3 bases, leaving 10 bases between them. Germline loops: CDR1 KGHSH, CDR2 LQKENI. The CDR3 reads CASSVAEDTEAFF. The DNA of the CDR3 is TGTGCCAGCTCAGTAGCCGAAGACACTGAAGCTTTCTTT.

This chain uses TRBV27 with TRBJ1-2; tentative D call: TRBD1 (6 bases). From germline, CDR1 is MNHEY and CDR2 SMNVEV (reference sequence). V was cut by 6 bases and J by 8 bases, with 13 bases left in between. The CDR3 spans 12 residues. Here the CDR3 DNA reads TGTGCCAGCAGGGACAGTTCAGTCGGCTACACCTTC. It specifies CASRDSSVGYTF.

The rearrangement joins TRBV19 to TRBJ2-2; D possibly corresponds to TRBD2 (6 bases). The CDR3 consists of 13 residues. The germline V gene encodes CDR1 LNHDA and CDR2 SQIVND (reference sequence). Trimming shortened V by 6 bases and J by 5 bases, and 10 bases separated the two germline ends. In nucleotides, the CDR3 is TGTGCCAGTAGCATTAGCGGAACCGGGGAGCTGTTTTTT. This codes for CASSISGTGELFF. Supplemented by reference TRBV19 and TRBJ2-2, the full variable domain reads DGGITQSPKYLFRKEGQNVTLSCEQNLNHDAMYWYRQDPGQGLRLIYYSQIVNDFQKGDIAEGYSVSREKKESFPLTVTSAQKNPTAFYLCASSISGTGELFFGEGSRLTVL.

The chain combines TRBV5-5 with TRBJ1-3; D may be TRBD1 (6 bases). The germline gives CDR1 SGHKS, CDR2 YYEKEE (reference sequence). The V gene lost 4 bases and the J gene lost 4 bases, with 15 bases spanning the gap. The CDR3 is made up of 15 amino acids. DNA of the CDR3: TGTGCCAGCAGCCTCGGGACATACCAAGGAAACACCATATATTTT. Encoded protein: CASSLGTYQGNTIYF.

The chain links TRBV6-2 or TRBV6-3 to TRBJ1-5; TRBD1 is a possible D gene (5 bases). The germline V gene has CDR1 MNHEY and CDR2 SVGEGT. The CDR3 loop spans 16 amino acids. V lost 4 bases to trimming and J lost 2 bases, with 15 bases between them. In DNA form, the CDR3 reads TGTGCCAGCAGTTCCAGGGAGGGTTTGCGCAATCAGCCCCAGCATTTT. Its translation: CASSSREGLRNQPQHF.

The chain links TRBV7-8 to TRBJ1-5; D uncertain. The CDR3 totals 15 residues. Germline V CDR1 and CDR2: SGHVS, FQNEAQ. V was trimmed by 5 bases and J by 5 bases, leaving 16 bases between them. This CDR3 reads CASSLPGASDQPQHF. The DNA for the CDR3 is TGTGCCAGCAGCCTCCCGGGAGCTTCTGATCAGCCCCAGCATTTT.

The chain joins TRBV12-5 to TRBJ2-1; D might be TRBD2 (5 bases). The V and J ends lost 3 bases and 7 bases respectively, with 10 bases between them. There are 13 residues in the CDR3. The germline gives CDR1 LGHNT, CDR2 FRNRAP. The CDR3 DNA reads as TGTGCTAGTGGTTTAGCAAGCGGAAATGAGCAGTTCTTC. Its translation is CASGLASGNEQFF.

This clone has just one count. The chain carries TRBV4-2 and TRBJ2-2, with TRBD1 matching 8 bases. The germline V gene has CDR1 LGHNA and CDR2 YNFKEQ. V gave up 1 base and J gave up 5 bases; unmatched junction bases: 3. The CDR3 is 15 amino acids. The chain's CDR3 is CASSQGQGATGELFF. The CDR3 DNA follows: TGTGCCAGCAGCCAAGGGCAGGGGGCGACCGGGGAGCTGTTTTTT.

J is TRBJ2-7 and V is TRBV11-3, with a tentative D call TRBD1 (6 bases). With 5 bases removed from V and 5 bases from J, the gap between germline ends came to 13 bases. Germline V lookup: CDR1 SGHNT, CDR2 YENEEA. The CDR3 consists of 13 residues. DNA for the CDR3: TGTGCCAGCAGCGACACAGGGATCAACGAGCAGTACTTC. Its translation: CASSDTGINEQYF.

The rearrangement links TRBV11-2 to TRBJ1-5; a possible D gene is TRBD1 (5 bases). The length of the CDR3 is 13 residues. The germline CDR1 and CDR2 sequences are SGHAT and FQNNGV. Trimming shortened V by 5 bases and J by 6 bases, and 11 bases separated the two germline ends. CDR3 in DNA: TGTGCCAGCAGCATCGAACAGGCTCAGCCCCAGCATTTT. It encodes CASSIEQAQPQHF.

V gene TRBV5-1 combines with J gene TRBJ1-4; D gene unclear. V lost 2 bases and J lost 6, with 8 bases in between. CDR1 SGHRS and CDR2 YFSETQ come from the germline V gene. The CDR3 is made up of 13 amino acids. The CDR3 here is CASSFYRDEKLFF. Here the CDR3 DNA reads TGCGCCAGCAGCTTCTACCGGGATGAAAAACTGTTTTTT.

A few counts support this clone. The gene calls are TRBV5-1 and TRBJ1-3, with 7 bases matching TRBD1. The V gene's germline CDR1 is SGHRS and CDR2 YFSETQ. V lost 2 bases, J lost 1 base, and 6 bases stayed unmatched. The CDR3 has 16 amino acids. The CDR3 coding sequence is TGCGCCAGCAGCTTAGGGACAGTCATTTCTGGAAACACCATATATTTT. Translated, it gives CASSLGTVISGNTIYF. The variable domain in full, with the rest retrieved from reference TRBV5-1 and TRBJ1-3, is KAGVTQTPRYLIKTRGQQVTLSCSPISGHRSVSWYQQTPGQGLQFLFEYFSETQRNKGNFPGRFSGRQFSNSRSEMNVSTLELGDSALYLCASSLGTVISGNTIYFGEGSWLTVV.

This rearrangement joins TRBV11-1 to TRBJ2-1, with TRBD2 matching over 14 bases. This CDR3 is built from 16 residues. V lost 4 bases and J lost 7; bases outside the gene matches: 6. CDR1 and CDR2 from the germline V gene are SGHAT and FQDESV (reference sequence). The CDR3 bases are TGTGCCAGCAGCTCCGGGACTAGCGGGAGATCTAATGAGCAGTTCTTC. It encodes CASSSGTSGRSNEQFF.